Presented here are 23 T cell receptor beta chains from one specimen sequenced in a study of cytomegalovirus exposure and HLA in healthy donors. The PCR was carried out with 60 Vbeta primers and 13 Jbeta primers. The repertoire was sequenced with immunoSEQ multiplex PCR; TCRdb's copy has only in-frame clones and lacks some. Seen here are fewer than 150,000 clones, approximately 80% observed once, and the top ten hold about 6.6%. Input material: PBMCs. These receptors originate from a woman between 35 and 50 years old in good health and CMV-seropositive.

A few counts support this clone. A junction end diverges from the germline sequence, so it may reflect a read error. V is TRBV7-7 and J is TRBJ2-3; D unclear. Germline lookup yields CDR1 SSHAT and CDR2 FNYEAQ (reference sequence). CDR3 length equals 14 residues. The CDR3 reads CASSPTSSTDTQYF. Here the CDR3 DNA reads TGTGCTAGCAGCCCGACATCTAGCACAGATACGCAGTATTTT. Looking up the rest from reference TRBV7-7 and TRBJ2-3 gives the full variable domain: GAGVSQSPRYKVTKRGQDVTLRCDPISSHATLYWYQQALGQGPEFLTYFNYEAQPDKSGLPSDRFSAERPEGSISTLTIQRTEQRDSAMYRCASSPTSSTDTQYFGPGTRLTVL.

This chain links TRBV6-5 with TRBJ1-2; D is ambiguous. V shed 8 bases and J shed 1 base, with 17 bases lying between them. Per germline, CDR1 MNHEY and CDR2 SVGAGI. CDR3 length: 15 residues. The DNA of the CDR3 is TGTGCCAGCCGTCCCGTAGCACGGAATAACTATGGCTACACCTTC. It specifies CASRPVARNNYGYTF.

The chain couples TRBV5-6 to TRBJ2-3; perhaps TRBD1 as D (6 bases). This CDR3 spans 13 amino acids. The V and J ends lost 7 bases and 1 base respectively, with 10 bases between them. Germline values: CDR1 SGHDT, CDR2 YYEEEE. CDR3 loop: CASWAGGTDTQYF. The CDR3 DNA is TGTGCCAGCTGGGCAGGGGGCACAGATACGCAGTATTTT.

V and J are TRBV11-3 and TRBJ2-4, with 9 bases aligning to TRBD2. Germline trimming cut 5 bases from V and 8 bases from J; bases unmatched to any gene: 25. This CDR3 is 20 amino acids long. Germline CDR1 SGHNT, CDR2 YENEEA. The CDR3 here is CASSIPTLWAGGQRGDIQYF. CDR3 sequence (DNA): TGTGCCAGCAGCATCCCAACCCTCTGGGCGGGAGGGCAGAGGGGTGACATTCAGTACTTC.

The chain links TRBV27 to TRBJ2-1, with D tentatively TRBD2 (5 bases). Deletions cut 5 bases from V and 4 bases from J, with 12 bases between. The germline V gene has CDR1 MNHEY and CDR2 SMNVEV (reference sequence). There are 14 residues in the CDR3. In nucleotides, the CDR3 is TGTGCCAGCAGTCCAGCGGACGTTTACAATGAGCAGTTCTTC. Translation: CASSPADVYNEQFF.

As DNA, the CDR3 is TGTGCCAGCAGTGGGCAAGGGGTGAGAGGCGGGAGGGTGTTCTACGAGCAGTACTTC. The encoded protein is CASSGQGVRGGRVFYEQYF. J is TRBJ2-5 and V is TRBV28, with 9 bases matching TRBD2. The J call could be wrong; TRBJ2-7 is a better fit for the DNA end. Germline lookup yields CDR1 MDHEN and CDR2 SYDVKM. There are 19 residues in the CDR3.

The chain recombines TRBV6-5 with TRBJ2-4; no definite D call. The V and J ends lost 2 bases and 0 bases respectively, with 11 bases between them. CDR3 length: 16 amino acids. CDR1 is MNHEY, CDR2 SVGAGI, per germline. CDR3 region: CASSYQQTLAKNIQYF. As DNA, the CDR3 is TGTGCCAGCAGTTACCAACAGACCTTAGCCAAAAACATTCAGTACTTC.

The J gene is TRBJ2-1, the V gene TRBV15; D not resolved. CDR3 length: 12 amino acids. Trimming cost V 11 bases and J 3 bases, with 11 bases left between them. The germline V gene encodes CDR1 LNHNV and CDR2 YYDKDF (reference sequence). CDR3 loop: CASDTYYNEQFF. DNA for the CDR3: TGTGCCTCCGACACATACTACAATGAGCAGTTCTTC.

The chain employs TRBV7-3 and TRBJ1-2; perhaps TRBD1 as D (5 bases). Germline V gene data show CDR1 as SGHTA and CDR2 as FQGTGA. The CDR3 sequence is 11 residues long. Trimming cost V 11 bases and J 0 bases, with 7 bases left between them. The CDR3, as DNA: TGTGCCCCCAGGGCTAACTATGGCTACACCTTC. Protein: CAPRANYGYTF.

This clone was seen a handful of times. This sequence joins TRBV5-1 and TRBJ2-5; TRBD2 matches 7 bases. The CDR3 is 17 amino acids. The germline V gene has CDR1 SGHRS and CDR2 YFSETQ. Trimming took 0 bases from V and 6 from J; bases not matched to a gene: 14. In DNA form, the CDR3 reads TGCGCCAGCAGCTTGGTGGGCGGGAGAGATATAGGGAAGACCCAGTACTTC. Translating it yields CASSLVGGRDIGKTQYF. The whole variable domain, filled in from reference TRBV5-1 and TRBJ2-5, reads KAGVTQTPRYLIKTRGQQVTLSCSPISGHRSVSWYQQTPGQGLQFLFEYFSETQRNKGNFPGRFSGRQFSNSRSEMNVSTLELGDSALYLCASSLVGGRDIGKTQYFGPGTRLLVL.

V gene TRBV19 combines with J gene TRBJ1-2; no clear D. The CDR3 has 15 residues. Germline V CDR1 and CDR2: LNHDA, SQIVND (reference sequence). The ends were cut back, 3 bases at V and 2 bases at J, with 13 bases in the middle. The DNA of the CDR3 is TGTGCCAGTAGTATTCTGGGCACGGTAAACTATGGCTACACCTTC. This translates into CASSILGTVNYGYTF.

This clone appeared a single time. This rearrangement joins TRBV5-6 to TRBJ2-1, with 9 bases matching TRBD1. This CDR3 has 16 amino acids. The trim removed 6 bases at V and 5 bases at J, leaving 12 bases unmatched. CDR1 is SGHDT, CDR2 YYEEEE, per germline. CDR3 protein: CASTLEPGQGDNEQFF. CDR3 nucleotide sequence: TGTGCCAGCACTCTTGAACCGGGACAGGGAGACAATGAGCAGTTCTTC. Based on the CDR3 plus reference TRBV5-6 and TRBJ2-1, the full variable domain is DAGVTQSPTHLIKTRGQQVTLRCSPKSGHDTVSWYQQALGQGPQFIFQYYEEEERQRGNFPDRFSGHQFPNYSSELNVNALLLGDSALYLCASTLEPGQGDNEQFFGPGTRLTVL.

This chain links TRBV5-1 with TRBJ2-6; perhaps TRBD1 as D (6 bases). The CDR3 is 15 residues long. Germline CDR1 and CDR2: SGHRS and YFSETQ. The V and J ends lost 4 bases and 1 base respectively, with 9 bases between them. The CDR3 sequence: CASSLGTSGANVLTF. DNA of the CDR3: TGCGCCAGCAGCCTCGGGACATCTGGGGCCAACGTCCTGACTTTC.

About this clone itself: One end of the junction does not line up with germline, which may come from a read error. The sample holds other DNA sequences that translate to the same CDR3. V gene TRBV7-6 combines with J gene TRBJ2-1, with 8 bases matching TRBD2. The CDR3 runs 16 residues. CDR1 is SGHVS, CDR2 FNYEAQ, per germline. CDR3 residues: CASSRSNKRENNEQFF. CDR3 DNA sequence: TGTGCTAGCAGCCGTTCTAACAAGCGGGAGAATAACGAGCAGTTCTTC.

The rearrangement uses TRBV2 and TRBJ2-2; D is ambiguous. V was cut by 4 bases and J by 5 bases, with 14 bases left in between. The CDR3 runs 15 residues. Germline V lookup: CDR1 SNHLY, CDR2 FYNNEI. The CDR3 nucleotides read TGTGCCAGCAGTGCTCAGGTTAGGATGACCGGGGAGCTGTTTTTT. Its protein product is CASSAQVRMTGELFF.

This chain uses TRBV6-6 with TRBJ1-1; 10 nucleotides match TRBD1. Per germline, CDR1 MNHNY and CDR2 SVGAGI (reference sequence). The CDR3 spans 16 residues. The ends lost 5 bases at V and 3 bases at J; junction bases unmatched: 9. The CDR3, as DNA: TGTGCCAGCAGTCCCGGGACAGGGGTTAAGGACACTGAAGCTTTCTTT. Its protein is CASSPGTGVKDTEAFF.

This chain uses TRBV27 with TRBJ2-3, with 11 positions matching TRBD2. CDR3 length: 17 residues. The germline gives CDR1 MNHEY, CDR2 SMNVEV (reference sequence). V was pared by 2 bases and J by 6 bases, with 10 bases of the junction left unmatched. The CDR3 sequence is CASSLLRGLAGRDTQYF. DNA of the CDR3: TGTGCCAGCAGTTTACTTCGCGGACTAGCGGGTCGCGATACGCAGTATTTT.

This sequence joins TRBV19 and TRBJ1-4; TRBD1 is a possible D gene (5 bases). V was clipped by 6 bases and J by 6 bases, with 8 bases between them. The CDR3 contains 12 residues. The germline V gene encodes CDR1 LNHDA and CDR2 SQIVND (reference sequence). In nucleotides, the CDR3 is TGTGCCAGTAGCGACAGAGATGAAAAACTGTTTTTT. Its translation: CASSDRDEKLFF.

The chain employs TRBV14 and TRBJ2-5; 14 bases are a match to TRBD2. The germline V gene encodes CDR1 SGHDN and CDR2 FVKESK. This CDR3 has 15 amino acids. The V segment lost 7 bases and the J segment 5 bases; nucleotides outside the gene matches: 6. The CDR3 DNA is TGTGCCAGCATGACGGGACTAGCGGGAGCGGAGACCCAGTACTTC. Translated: CASMTGLAGAETQYF.

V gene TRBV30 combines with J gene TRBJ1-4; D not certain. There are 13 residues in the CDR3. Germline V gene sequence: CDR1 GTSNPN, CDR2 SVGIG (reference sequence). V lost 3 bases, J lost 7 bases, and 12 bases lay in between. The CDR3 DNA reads TGTGCCTGGAGAGACACAGTACCTGAAAAACTGTTTTTT. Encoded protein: CAWRDTVPEKLFF.

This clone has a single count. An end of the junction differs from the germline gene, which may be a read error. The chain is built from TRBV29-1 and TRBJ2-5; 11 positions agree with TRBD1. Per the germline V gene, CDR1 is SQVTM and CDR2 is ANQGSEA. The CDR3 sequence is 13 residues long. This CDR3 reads CSVEGQGVWGLHF. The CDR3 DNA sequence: TGCAGCGTTGAGGGACAGGGGGTATGGGGCTTGCACTTC.

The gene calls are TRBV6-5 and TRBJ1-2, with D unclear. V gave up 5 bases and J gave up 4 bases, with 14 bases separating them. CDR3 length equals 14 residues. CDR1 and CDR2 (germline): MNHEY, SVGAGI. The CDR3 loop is CASSAPNQIYGYTF. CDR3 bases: TGTGCCAGCAGTGCACCCAACCAGATCTATGGCTACACCTTC.

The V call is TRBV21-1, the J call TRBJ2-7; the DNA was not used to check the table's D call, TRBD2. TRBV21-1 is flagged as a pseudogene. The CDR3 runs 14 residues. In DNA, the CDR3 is TGTGCCAGCAGCAAAGTGGGGGGGGCGCGGGAGCAGTACTTC. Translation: CASSKVGGAREQYF.